This TCR beta chain was profiled in a study of blood T cell repertoires in COVID-19 (dated by TCRdb to about 2020). Turning to the overall study: Samples covering the acute and convalescent phases of COVID-19 were provided by collaborators in the United States, Italy and Spain. Nearly every sample came with metadata listing a de-identified subject ID, COVID-19 status, age in years and sex. Samples were obtained from the ongoing ImmuneRACE study (first 160 participants) and from 1,000 to 1,500 subjects provided by 6 global collaborators. The dataset comprised deeply sampled blood TCRbeta repertoires from subjects exposed to, actively infected with, or recovered from COVID-19. The repertoires were released in a freely available public database intended as a resource for research on the immune response to SARS-CoV-2. Where available, HLA class I and class II types were obtained from metadata supplied by the sample provider rather than from assay-based typing. The prospective study material was composed of cDNA or gDNA derived from T cells, B-cell-depleted T cells, or PBMCs. Study-level results and caveats: How much clinical and demographic metadata was included differed by source and by participant, and the metadata was provided uncurated.

The CDR3 spans 19 residues, from the cysteine through the phenylalanine. Here the CDR3 DNA is all that survives: 57 bases in frame from base 1. Clipping removes 5 bases from V and 0 bases from J, with 12 as the unmatched junction base count. Reading the germline V gene gives CDR1 SGHVS and CDR2 FNYEAQ. A remark on this clone: Its antigen remains unidentified. The input lacks base qualities; no much larger clone sits a single base away.

TCRbeta CDR3 regions were amplified from genomic DNA by means of the immunoSEQ Assay, a bias-controlled multiplex PCR. Regarding the original processing steps: Within the assay, amplification of reference gene primers was used to estimate how many nucleated cells each sample contained. Sequence reads were collapsed and filtered to measure the absolute abundance of every unique TCRbeta CDR3 rearrangement. For each sample, productive Simpson clonality was calculated as the square root of Simpson's diversity index over productive rearrangements. TCRdb's version of the immuneACCESS table is confined to in-frame rearrangements and falls short of the full clone set. An unresolved V gene accounts for under half of the shortfall where checked; the remainder is of unknown origin. The V and J calls and clone size are taken from that table; D and trimming were inferred from the DNA. Across this sample there are around 52,000 clones, with about four fifths seen only once. More than 8% of the sample rests with the top ten.

Collaborating institutions collected whole blood in K2EDTA tubes following their own protocols. Collaborator samples were shipped for TCRbeta analysis as frozen whole blood, isolated PBMCs, or DNA extracted from either sample type. In this chain, TRBV7-6 is recombined with TRBJ2-1; 11 of the junction bases match TRBD2. The source of this sequence is a woman older than 75 with acute or convalescent COVID-19. Sequencing was carried out using peripheral blood. The sequence in DNA is TGTGCCAGCAGCCACCTAGCGGGGGGATCCTACAGCTCCTACAATGAGCAGTTCTTC. This encodes CASSHLAGGSYSSYNEQFF.